Described below is a single T cell receptor (beta chain) sequence and its context. Its antigen is currently unknown. The record originates from a study of cytomegalovirus exposure and HLA in healthy donors. Whole-study results and caveats: It is likely that the observed cluster of highly shared sequence variants was a sequencing artifact. Later, an analysis found that common viral pathogens appeared to be linked with several of the most significant clusters. Analysis was carried out at a later point, and it linked a missense DCLRE1C variant to TCR beta V- and J-gene trimming.

The PCR employed 60 Vbeta primers together with 13 Jbeta primers. The protocol was immunoSEQ multiplex PCR, while the TCRdb copy is restricted to in-frame clones and leaves out a portion. The sample holds about 130,000 clones, around two thirds seen once. The sequencing input was PBMCs. The receptor was derived from an older woman in good health and CMV-seropositive.

DNA for the CDR3: TGTGCCAGCAGTGAAGCAGGGGACTATGGCTACACCTTC. It encodes CASSEAGDYGYTF. This chain uses TRBV6-1 with TRBJ1-2; weak D call: TRBD1 (5 bases). CDR3 length: 13 amino acids. V lost 0 bases and J 3 bases, leaving 5 bases between the germline ends. Germline V lookup: CDR1 MNHNS, CDR2 SASEGT.